The 22 T cell receptor beta chains below were found in one sample sequenced in a study of immune cell composition in non-small cell lung cancer. Sequencing used immunoSEQ multiplex PCR; TCRdb keeps in-frame clones, though not all of them. This sample yields 3,000 to 3,500 clones, of which 70% to 85% are seen a single time; about 8.9% belongs to the top ten. Sequenced sample: lung tumor tissue. The receptors shown here come from a human donor with non-small cell lung cancer.

This chain uses TRBV28 with TRBJ1-1; maybe TRBD1 (6 bases). Trimming stripped 10 bases from V and 0 bases from J, with 21 bases between. Looked up from germline, CDR1 is MDHEN and CDR2 is SYDVKM. The CDR3 extends over 16 amino acids. The CDR3 protein is CATTSRGAGMNTEAFF. The CDR3 region has the DNA TGTGCCACTACATCCCGGGGGGCGGGAATGAACACTGAAGCTTTCTTT.

In the case of this clone: The junction and the germline gene differ at one end; a read error may be behind it. The chain links TRBV11-2 to TRBJ2-7, with 9 bases that match TRBD2. Germline V CDR1 and CDR2: SGHAT, FQNNGV. This CDR3 is built from 13 residues. CDR3 region: CASSLRREGPVNF. As DNA, the CDR3 is TGTGCCAGCAGCTTACGGCGGGAGGGCCCGGTTAACTTC. The variable domain in full, completed from reference TRBV11-2 and TRBJ2-7, reads EAGVAQSPRYKIIEKRQSVAFWCNPISGHATLYWYQQILGQGPKLLIQFQNNGVVDDSQLPKDRFSAERLKGVDSTLKIQPAKLEDSAVYLCASSLRREGPVNFGPGTRLTVT.

J is TRBJ2-1 and V is TRBV6-6; 11 bases line up with TRBD2. The CDR3 runs 15 residues. Germline V gene sequence: CDR1 MNHNY, CDR2 SVGAGI (reference sequence). Trimming cost V 6 bases and J 7 bases; bases outside gene matches: 8. CDR3 in DNA: TGTGCCAGCAGACTACTAGCGGGAGAGGGTAATGAGCAGTTCTTC. Amino acid sequence: CASRLLAGEGNEQFF.

About this clone: Other DNA sequences in the same sample also yield this CDR3. The chain recombines TRBV28 with TRBJ2-7; 10 nucleotides match TRBD1. V lost 3 bases, J lost 3 bases, and 2 bases stayed unmatched. The CDR3 is made up of 14 amino acids. The germline gives CDR1 MDHEN, CDR2 SYDVKM. CDR3 protein: CASSFGTGDYEQYF. Written as DNA, the CDR3 is TGTGCCAGCAGTTTTGGGACAGGGGACTACGAGCAGTACTTC.

The V gene is TRBV5-1, the J gene TRBJ2-2, with D uncertain. CDR3 size: 13 residues. Trimming pared 2 bases from V and 5 bases from J, leaving 7 bases between. CDR1 and CDR2 (germline): SGHRS, YFSETQ. CDR3 sequence: CASSLSVTGELFF. CDR3 nucleotides: TGCGCCAGCAGCTTATCAGTTACCGGGGAGCTGTTTTTT.

The CDR3 region is CATSRGLSTDTQYF. The CDR3 region has the DNA TGTGCCACCAGCAGAGGTCTGAGCACAGATACGCAGTATTTT. This chain connects TRBV15 to TRBJ2-3, with D unresolved. This CDR3 region has 14 residues. Germline assignment: CDR1 LNHNV and CDR2 YYDKDF (reference sequence). Trimming stripped 1 base from V and 0 bases from J, with 5 bases between.

In this sample, this clone turned up once. This chain connects TRBV11-2 to TRBJ2-7; D is ambiguous. From germline, CDR1 is SGHAT and CDR2 FQNNGV. V lost 0 bases and J lost 1, with 7 bases in between. This CDR3 comprises 14 residues. The CDR3 DNA follows: TGTGCCAGCAGCTTAGACCCAGGATCCTACGAGCAGTACTTC. Its protein product is CASSLDPGSYEQYF.

The gene calls are TRBV25-1 and TRBJ2-1; TRBD2 agrees at 11 bases. Germline loops: CDR1 MGHDK, CDR2 SYGVNS. This CDR3 region has 17 residues. The ends lost 5 bases at V and 6 bases at J; junction bases unmatched: 12. The CDR3 loop is CASSQLAGGVGLNEQFF. The CDR3 DNA sequence: TGTGCCAGCAGTCAGTTAGCGGGAGGGGTTGGACTCAATGAGCAGTTCTTC.

The chain couples TRBV5-1 to TRBJ1-4; no definite D call. The V end was cut by 0 bases, the J end by 6 bases, with 18 bases between. The germline V gene has CDR1 SGHRS and CDR2 YFSETQ. CDR3 length equals 17 residues. The CDR3 is CASSLGVGRVSDEKLFF. In DNA form, the CDR3 reads TGCGCCAGCAGCTTGGGCGTGGGGAGGGTCTCGGATGAAAAACTGTTTTTT.

This chain links TRBV6-6 with TRBJ2-7, with TRBD1 identical over 11 bases. The CDR3 has 13 residues. Germline CDR1 and CDR2: MNHNY and SVGAGI (reference sequence). V was pared by 11 bases and J by 3 bases, with 6 bases of the junction left unmatched. The CDR3 nucleotides are TGTGCCGGATCGGGACAGGGGGGCTACGAGCAGTACTTC. Translated, it gives CAGSGQGGYEQYF.

This chain connects TRBV5-1 to TRBJ1-4; D remains unclear. Per germline, CDR1 SGHRS and CDR2 YFSETQ. V dropped 0 bases and J dropped 8 bases, with 17 bases sitting between them. This CDR3 is built from 16 residues. CDR3 nucleotides: TGCGCCAGCAGCTTGGGGCTAGGGAGCGGCGGGGAAAAACTGTTTTTT. Its protein product is CASSLGLGSGGEKLFF.

The gene calls are TRBV15 and TRBJ2-5, with 7 positions matching TRBD1. Looked up from germline, CDR1 is LNHNV and CDR2 is YYDKDF (reference sequence). CDR3 size: 13 residues. The J segment lost 5 bases and the V segment lost 6 bases, leaving 6 bases of the junction unmatched. The CDR3 region is CATSETGRETQYF. DNA for the CDR3: TGTGCCACCAGTGAGACAGGGCGGGAGACCCAGTACTTC.

The count of this clone is one. CDR3 DNA: TGTGCCAGCAGGCGGGCAGGAAACTACAATGAGCAGTTCTTC. Translating gives CASRRAGNYNEQFF. The V call is TRBV28, the J call TRBJ2-1; weak D call: TRBD2 (5 bases). Trimming left V 6 bases short and J 3 bases short, with 12 bases between. This CDR3 contains 14 residues. CDR1 and CDR2 (germline): MDHEN, SYDVKM.

This clone was observed a few times. The rearrangement joins TRBV21-1 to TRBJ2-7; the D call of TRBD1 is as the table states it, not checked on the DNA. TRBV21-1 corresponds to a pseudogene. CDR3 length equals 15 residues. The CDR3 reads CASSKTDRRIYEQYF. The CDR3 DNA reads as TGTGCCAGCAGCAAAACCGACAGGCGTATCTACGAGCAGTACTTC.

This clone has just a few counts. The genes are TRBV30 and TRBJ2-7; 9 bases map to TRBD2. The germline CDR1 and CDR2 sequences are GTSNPN and SVGIG (reference sequence). The J segment lost 4 bases and the V segment lost 5 bases, leaving 3 bases of the junction unmatched. This CDR3 comprises 12 residues. CDR3: CAWASGTYEQYF. DNA for the CDR3: TGTGCCTGGGCTAGCGGGACTTACGAGCAGTACTTC.

The rearrangement uses TRBV6-1 and TRBJ1-4; maybe TRBD1 (5 bases). In germline, CDR1 is MNHNS, CDR2 SASEGT. V lost 7 bases and J 5 bases, leaving 11 bases between the germline ends. The CDR3 extends over 13 amino acids. CDR3 DNA: TGTGCCAGCATGGGACTACTAAATGAAAAACTGTTTTTT. Its translation is CASMGLLNEKLFF.

This sequence joins TRBV5-1 and TRBJ1-2, with TRBD1 matching over 9 bases. The CDR3 spans 15 residues. The V gene end was trimmed by 3 bases and the J gene end by 2 bases; junction bases not matched to a gene: 5. Per germline, CDR1 SGHRS and CDR2 YFSETQ. CDR3: CASSWETGGNYGYTF. For the CDR3, the DNA is TGCGCCAGCAGCTGGGAGACAGGGGGGAACTATGGCTACACCTTC.

The chain uses TRBV2 and TRBJ2-6; a possible D gene is TRBD1 (5 bases). Germline V lookup: CDR1 SNHLY, CDR2 FYNNEI. Trimming removed 7 bases at V and 2 bases at J, with 12 bases between. This CDR3 comprises 15 residues. The CDR3 region is CASTASRAGANVLTF. The CDR3 coding sequence is TGTGCCAGCACTGCGAGCAGGGCTGGGGCCAACGTCCTGACTTTC.

The gene calls are TRBV6-1 and TRBJ1-5; the match to TRBD1 covers 8 bases. The J segment lost 2 bases and the V segment lost 4 bases, leaving 4 bases of the junction unmatched. CDR1 is MNHNS and CDR2 is SASEGT in the germline V gene. The CDR3 is made up of 15 amino acids. CDR3 protein: CASSGQGFGNQPQHF. The CDR3 DNA reads as TGTGCCAGCAGTGGACAGGGGTTCGGCAATCAGCCCCAGCATTTT.

This clone is judged large. This sequence joins TRBV2 and TRBJ1-3; 7 bases line up with TRBD1. With 10 bases clipped from V and 4 bases from J, the junction kept 10 bases outside the gene matches. Germline-derived CDR1 and CDR2 are SNHLY and FYNNEI. The length of the CDR3 is 14 residues. The CDR3 DNA follows: TGTGCCACGTCCGAGGGGGCAGGAGGAAACACCATATATTTT. Translated, it gives CATSEGAGGNTIYF.

CDR3: CASSLDGGGREQYF. CDR3 coding DNA: TGTGCCAGCAGCTTAGACGGCGGGGGTCGCGAGCAGTACTTC. The chain joins TRBV11-2 to TRBJ2-7; 7 nucleotides line up with TRBD2. The V and J ends lost 0 bases and 6 bases, in that order; junction bases with no gene match: 5. Per the germline V gene, CDR1 is SGHAT and CDR2 is FQNNGV. This CDR3 contains 14 residues.

This clone occurred a few times. V gene TRBV6-4 combines with J gene TRBJ2-1, with D tentatively TRBD1 (5 bases). V dropped 0 bases and J dropped 5 bases, with 8 bases sitting between them. The CDR3 length is 14 residues. CDR1 MRHNA and CDR2 SNTAGT come from the germline V gene. CDR3 nucleotides: TGTGCCAGCAGTGACTCTGGGGCCCACAATGAGCAGTTCTTC. It translates to CASSDSGAHNEQFF.